This entry is about one TCR beta chain. Original processing notes: Amplification of reference gene primers provided the estimated nucleated cell counts. Only in-frame clones appear in the TCRdb table, and some are missing; sequencing was by immunoSEQ multiplex PCR. D and trimming were read from the DNA, whereas the V and J calls and clone size are those reported in that table. The sample comprises about 200,000 clones, about nine tenths of which are singletons, and approximately 7% rests with the top ten. The data were taken from a study of blood T cell repertoires in COVID-19. Across the whole study: Material from acute and convalescent COVID-19 was sourced from the United States, Italy and Spain. Nucleic acid was either cDNA or gDNA, and it came from T cells, B-cell-depleted T cells, or PBMCs.

The CDR3 is made up of 15 amino acids. The germline V gene has CDR1 LGHNA and CDR2 YSLEER. Trimming took 1 base from V and 5 from J; bases not matched to a gene: 5. V is TRBV4-3 and J is TRBJ2-1; 7 bases are a match to TRBD2. This clonotype was obtained from a man aged 35-49 years with acute or convalescent COVID-19. Sequenced input: peripheral blood. The CDR3 DNA sequence: TGCGCCAGCAGCCAAGCCCGGACTAGTGACAATGAGCAGTTCTTC. Translated, it gives CASSQARTSDNEQFF.